This T cell receptor beta chain was identified in a study of shared clonotypes between healthy human individuals. Study summary: For every donor, three CD4 naive, three CD4 memory, two CD8 naive and one CD8 memory plates were used. Study outcomes and limitations: Only blood underwent sampling, and tissue repertoires likely differ. Donor clonotype sharing was expected to depend on sequencing depth.

This clone was detected a few times. Antigen: not known. Deep-level running was used for the assay. Profiling relied on immunoSEQ multiplex PCR, and the TCRdb table lists in-frame clones only, not all of them. The sample shows about 2 million clones, approximately 94% of them seen only once. Naive CD8 populations comprised CD45RO-negative cells positively selected for CCR7, excluding terminally differentiated effector memory CD45RA+ cells. The clonotype originates from a man younger than 35 in good health. The sequenced material came from naive CD8+ T cells sorted from blood.

CDR3 DNA: TGCGCCAGCAGTCCGGACGAGGGCGGTGAAGCTTTCTTT. Protein: CASSPDEGGEAFF. The V call is TRBV10-1, the J call TRBJ1-1; unclear D gene. V dropped 5 bases and J dropped 7 bases, with 14 bases sitting between them. There are 13 residues in the CDR3. Germline CDR1 reads WNHNN; CDR2 reads SYGVQD (reference sequence).